These 10 T cell receptor beta chains share one sample of origin, sequenced in a study of cytomegalovirus exposure and HLA in healthy donors. The PCR used 60 Vbeta and 13 Jbeta primers. The data were produced by immunoSEQ multiplex PCR, yet TCRdb's version contains in-frame clones alone and is incomplete. The sample carries some 91,000 clones, 65% to 80% recorded once. The sequenced material came from PBMCs. Receptors were obtained from a man in his forties or fifties in good health and CMV-seropositive.

This sequence joins TRBV4-3 and TRBJ2-2; 9 nucleotides align to TRBD1. Germline V lookup: CDR1 LGHNA, CDR2 YSLEER. The CDR3 is 14 amino acids. After removal of 3 bases from V and 6 bases from J, the junction contained 2 bases not matched to a gene. CDR3 amino acids: CASSHGQGSGELFF. DNA of the CDR3: TGCGCCAGCAGCCACGGACAGGGGTCCGGGGAGCTGTTTTTT.

The chain's CDR3 is CASSYRGQVNTEAFF. The DNA of the CDR3 is TGTGCCAGCAGTTACCGGGGACAGGTGAACACTGAAGCTTTCTTT. The chain couples TRBV6-5 to TRBJ1-1; 8 bases line up with TRBD1. V trimming: 2 bases; J trimming: 0 bases; junction bases outside the gene matches: 2. This CDR3 is built from 15 residues. The germline V gene has CDR1 MNHEY and CDR2 SVGAGI.

The V call is TRBV4-1, the J call TRBJ2-7, with 7 positions matching TRBD2. The ends lost 0 bases at V and 2 bases at J; junction bases unmatched: 4. The V gene's germline CDR1 is MGHRA and CDR2 YSYEKL. The length of the CDR3 is 15 residues. The DNA of the CDR3 is TGCGCCAGCAGCCAAGATACTAGCGCAACCTACGAGCAGTACTTC. Translating gives CASSQDTSATYEQYF.

This chain connects TRBV2 to TRBJ2-7; 9 nucleotides agree with TRBD1. The germline V gene encodes CDR1 SNHLY and CDR2 FYNNEI. The CDR3 consists of 15 residues. V dropped 2 bases and J dropped 5; count of bases not matched to a gene: 7. CDR3 residues: CASSESGTGRNEQYF. Written as DNA, the CDR3 is TGTGCCAGCAGTGAAAGCGGGACAGGGAGGAACGAGCAGTACTTC.

V usage is TRBV23-1 and J usage is TRBJ1-5; 8 bases match TRBD1. TRBV23-1 qualifies as an ORF whose function is uncertain. The CDR3 has 16 residues. The V segment lost 5 bases and the J segment 7 bases; nucleotides outside the gene matches: 13. CDR3 region: CASSAGGPGGGQPQHF. Written as DNA, the CDR3 is TGCGCCAGCAGTGCTGGGGGTCCAGGGGGCGGACAGCCCCAGCATTTT.

The rearrangement links TRBV6-6 to TRBJ2-7; 12 bases are shared with TRBD2. This CDR3 has 15 amino acids. The germline gives CDR1 MNHNY, CDR2 SVGAGI (reference sequence). The V gene end was trimmed by 7 bases and the J gene end by 6 bases; junction bases not matched to a gene: 10. The CDR3 here is CASTETSGSLCEQYF. CDR3 bases: TGTGCCAGCACCGAGACTAGCGGGAGCTTGTGCGAGCAGTACTTC.

The rearrangement joins TRBV4-3 to TRBJ2-7; 7 positions match TRBD2. This CDR3 comprises 16 residues. Germline trimming cut 5 bases from V and 0 bases from J; bases unmatched to any gene: 10. Per germline, CDR1 LGHNA and CDR2 YSLEER. The CDR3 loop reads CASSSRAGSGSYEQYF. The CDR3, as DNA: TGCGCCAGCAGCTCGCGAGCGGGATCGGGCTCCTACGAGCAGTACTTC.

V gene TRBV28 combines with J gene TRBJ1-1, with D possibly matching TRBD1 (6 bases). The CDR3 is 11 amino acids. Looked up from germline, CDR1 is MDHEN and CDR2 is SYDVKM. The germline V and J ends were trimmed by 3 bases and 12 bases, with 11 bases remaining between them. For the CDR3, the DNA is TGTGCCAGCAGTTTCAAGGGGGTGCCTTTCTTT. This encodes CASSFKGVPFF.

The chain couples TRBV2 to TRBJ2-5, with 8 positions matching TRBD2. The J call may be incorrect, as the DNA end agrees better with TRBJ2-7. Germline CDR1 and CDR2: SNHLY and FYNNEI. CDR3 size: 16 residues. Here the CDR3 DNA reads TGTGCCAGCAGTGAATCGGGCGGGGGGCTCTCCTACGAGCAGTACTTC. This gives the protein CASSESGGGLSYEQYF.

V gene TRBV6-5 combines with J gene TRBJ1-1; maybe TRBD1 (6 bases). The germline gives CDR1 MNHEY, CDR2 SVGAGI. Trimming took off 6 bases at V and 10 bases at J, with 21 bases between the two ends. This CDR3 spans 14 amino acids. The CDR3 here is CASRSLIRDKRAFF. DNA of the CDR3: TGTGCCAGCAGGTCGTTAATCCGGGACAAGAGAGCTTTCTTT.